A selection of T cell receptor beta chains follows, all from one sample in a study of T cell repertoires in cytomegalovirus infection. TCRdb fed the reads into MiXCR, producing one record per CDR3 protein. The top ten hold about 25% of the sample, which has over 150,000 distinct CDR3 sequences, 17% seen once. Sequenced sample: CD8+ T cells from PBMCs. Receptors were obtained from a human donor in good health (CMV status not recorded). Some clones in this sample may be carry-over from other donors' samples. Each CDR3 is given with its conserved first and last residue. A D gene is named only where the DNA matches it firmly. Size is stated for part of the rows, as once, few or many counts, or as a class when the clone is expanded.

>TRBJ1-1|NA|NA|TRBV4-3
TGCGCCAGCAGCCAAGATCGGCGGAAGAACACTGAAGCTTTCTTT
CASSQDRRKNTEAFF
>TRBJ2-1|NA|few|TRBV19
TGTGCCAGTACTCGGCAGGGGATCGGGAATGAGCAGTTCTTC
CASTRQGIGNEQFF
>TRBJ1-5|NA|few|TRBV12-3/TRBV12-4
TGTGCCAGCAGTTTGCTAGGGGGAAATCAGCCCCAGCATTTT
CASSLLGGNQPQHF
>TRBJ2-1|NA|few|TRBV12-3/TRBV12-4
TGTGCCAGCAGTTTTAATCTTGGGTCCTACAATGAGCAGTTCTTC
CASSFNLGSYNEQFF
>TRBJ1-4|NA|few|TRBV6-6
TGTGCCAGCAGTTTCCGACAGGTTAATGAAAAACTGTTTTTT
CASSFRQVNEKLFF
>TRBJ2-7|TRBD2|NA|TRBV7-8
TGTGCCAGCAGCTTACCCTCGACTAGCGGGGGGGCGCTTGAGCAGTACTTC
CASSLPSTSGGALEQYF
>TRBJ2-7|NA|NA|TRBV6-1
TGTGCCAGCAGTGAAATACAGACCCCGTCTTACGAGCAGTACTTC
CASSEIQTPSYEQYF
>TRBJ1-1|TRBD1|few|TRBV27
TGTGCCAGCAGTTTATCGACAGGGGGGAACACTGAAGCTTTCTTT
CASSLSTGGNTEAFF
>TRBJ1-1|NA|few|TRBV12-3/TRBV12-4
TGTGCCAGCAGTTTATCGGTCACTGAAGCTTTCTTT
CASSLSVTEAFF
>TRBJ2-7|NA|few|TRBV7-9
TGTGCCAGCAGCCTCCCGGGACATCCCTACGAGCAGTACTTC
CASSLPGHPYEQYF
>TRBJ2-4|NA|few|TRBV4-3
TGCGCCAGCAGCCAATTTATCGGAAACATTCAGTACTTC
CASSQFIGNIQYF
>TRBJ2-1|TRBD1|few|TRBV2
TGTGCCAGCAGAGAACCGGGACAGATATACAATGAGCAGTTCTTC
CASREPGQIYNEQFF
>TRBJ2-2|TRBD1|NA|TRBV7-9
TGTGCCAGCAGTCGGACAGGGACTGTTCGGGAGCTGTTTTTT
CASSRTGTVRELFF
>TRBJ2-7|TRBD1|NA|TRBV9
TGTGCCAGCAGCTGGGGACAGGGGGCGAGCTACGAGCAGTACTTC
CASSWGQGASYEQYF
>TRBJ2-3|NA|NA|TRBV6-2/TRBV6-3
TGTGCCAGCACGCAAGGGTTGTTAGATACGCAGTATTTT
CASTQGLLDTQYF
>TRBJ1-3|NA|few|TRBV4-2
TGTGCCAGCAGCCAAGAGGAGGCGGACGTCGGCTCTGGAAACACCATATATTTT
CASSQEEADVGSGNTIYF
>TRBJ1-1|NA|few|TRBV4-1
TGCGCCAGCAGCCACGACATTACAGGGAACACTGAAGCTTTCTTT
CASSHDITGNTEAFF
>TRBJ1-5|TRBD1|NA|TRBV7-9
TGTGCCAGCAGCCGGGTGGGGGACAGGGGGCTGGGCAATCAGCCCCAGCATTTT
CASSRVGDRGLGNQPQHF
>TRBJ2-3|TRBD2|few|TRBV7-9
TGTGCCAGCAGGCTTTATGAGCGGGGGGACACAGATACGCAGTATTTT
CASRLYERGDTDTQYF
>TRBJ2-4|NA|few|TRBV6-8
TGTGCCAGCAGCCCCGACAGGGCCAAAAACATTCAGTACTTC
CASSPDRAKNIQYF
>TRBJ2-7|NA|few|TRBV7-2
TGTGCCAGCAGCCTGCACTCCTACGAGCAGTACTTC
CASSLHSYEQYF
>TRBJ1-1|NA|few|TRBV28
TGTGCCAGCAGGGGGGCTGATGCAGTCAAACCTTTCTTT
CASRGADAVKPFF
>TRBJ2-1|TRBD2|NA|TRBV7-2
TGTGCCAGCAGCTTAGGGACTAGAAGGAAAATTGAGCAGTTCTTC
CASSLGTRRKIEQFF
>TRBJ1-2|NA|few|TRBV4-3
TGCGCCAGCAGCCAAGATCCTCCGGGGAGCGGGGGCTATGGCTACACCTTC
CASSQDPPGSGGYGYTF
>TRBJ1-1|NA|NA|TRBV10-2
TGCGCCAGCAGTGGGATGAGGGGGGCAAGCACTGAAGCTTTCTTT
CASSGMRGASTEAFF
>TRBJ2-7|NA|NA|TRBV10-3
TGTGCCATCAGTGAGTCGTCACAGAGCTCCTACGAGCAGTACTTC
CAISESSQSSYEQYF
>TRBJ1-2|NA|few|TRBV7-2
TGTGCCAGCAGCTTAGCAGTTCAGGGGCATGGCTACACCTTC
CASSLAVQGHGYTF
>TRBJ2-5|TRBD2|few|TRBV6-2/TRBV6-3
TGTGCCAGCAGTTACAGTTGGGGGGGCCAAGAGACCCAGTACTTC
CASSYSWGGQETQYF
>TRBJ2-1|NA|NA|TRBV7-2
TGTGCCAGCAGCTGGGGGGCTCTAACCTACAATGAGCAGTTCTTC
CASSWGALTYNEQFF
>TRBJ2-7|NA|NA|TRBV20-1
TGCAGTGCTAGAGATAGGGGTTGGTCCTACGAGCAGTACTTC
CSARDRGWSYEQYF
>TRBJ2-5|NA|NA|TRBV4-2
TGTGCCAGCAGCCACACTCAGGGATCGGAGACCCAGTACTTC
CASSHTQGSETQYF
>TRBJ2-1|NA|NA|TRBV6-2/TRBV6-3
TGTGCCAGCAGTTACCCCCCCCGTACTGGCGATGAGCAGTTCTTC
CASSYPPRTGDEQFF
>TRBJ2-7|NA|NA|TRBV27
TGTGCCAGCAGCCCTAGCCGGGGAGGCTACGAGCAGTACTTC
CASSPSRGGYEQYF
>TRBJ2-5|NA|few|TRBV9
TGTGCCAGCAGCGTAAGTGACGCCAGAAGTGAGACCCAGTACTTC
CASSVSDARSETQYF
>TRBJ2-1|TRBD2|NA|TRBV7-8
TGTGCCAGCAGCTTAGAACTAGCGGTAGGCGCCGAACAGTTCTTC
CASSLELAVGAEQFF
>TRBJ1-1|NA|few|TRBV6-5
TGTGCCAGCAGTCCCCATTATTTGAACACTGAAGCTTTCTTT
CASSPHYLNTEAFF
>TRBJ2-1|NA|few|TRBV7-9
TGTGCCAGCAGCTTAGGCGGGGAAACCTACAATGAGCAGTTCTTC
CASSLGGETYNEQFF
>TRBJ2-7|TRBD2|few|TRBV20-1
TGCAGTGCTCCCGGGGGGGCAGCGACCTACGAGCAGTACTTC
CSAPGGAATYEQYF
>TRBJ2-7|NA|NA|TRBV7-8
TGTGCCAGCAGCCCCGGGACTGACCTTTCCTACGAGCAGTACTTC
CASSPGTDLSYEQYF
>TRBJ2-7|NA|few|TRBV20-1
TGCAGTGCAAAGGTGCCCGCCTCCTACGAGCAGTACTTC
CSAKVPASYEQYF
>TRBJ2-3|TRBD1|few|TRBV18
TGTGCCAGCTCACCGGGACAGCATATCACAGATACGCAGTATTTT
CASSPGQHITDTQYF
>TRBJ1-1|NA|many|TRBV7-2
TGTGCCAGCAGCCGCCCCTGGACAGCGGTAGATACTGAAGCTTTCTTT
CASSRPWTAVDTEAFF
>TRBJ2-2|TRBD1|few|TRBV6-2/TRBV6-3
TGTGCCAGCAGTCAAACAGGGGACACCGGGGAGCTGTTTTTT
CASSQTGDTGELFF
>TRBJ2-1|NA|few|TRBV7-9
TGTGCCAGCAGCCCTTTCGATCGAGAGCAGTTCTTC
CASSPFDREQFF
>TRBJ2-3|TRBD1|few|TRBV7-9
TGTGCCAGCAGCTTATTGGACAGGGGTCTAGATACGCAGTATTTT
CASSLLDRGLDTQYF
>TRBJ2-5|NA|NA|TRBV13
TGTGCCAGCAGCTTAGTGGGCGGGGCCCAAGAGACCCAGTACTTC
CASSLVGGAQETQYF
>TRBJ1-2|NA|NA|TRBV7-9
TGTGCCAGCAGCTTGGACATGTACTATGGCTACACCTTC
CASSLDMYYGYTF
>TRBJ2-3|TRBD1|many|TRBV7-2
TGTGCCAGCAGCGCGGGACAGGGGGGGAGGTCCATTAGCACAGATACGCAGTATTTT
CASSAGQGGRSISTDTQYF
>TRBJ2-7|NA|few|TRBV6-5
TGTGCCAGCAGTACCCCCGGGGACTCCTACGAGCAGTACTTC
CASSTPGDSYEQYF
>TRBJ2-5|NA|few|TRBV7-9
TGTGCCAGCAGCCACTTAGGCCCTACCCAGTACTTC
CASSHLGPTQYF
>TRBJ2-1|NA|NA|TRBV25-1
TGTGCCAGCAGTGAATCTGGCGGGGTCTCCTACAATGAGCAGTTCTTC
CASSESGGVSYNEQFF
>TRBJ1-2|TRBD1|NA|TRBV6-5
TGTGCCAGCAGTCCCGGGACAGGGAGCCATCATGGCTACACCTTC
CASSPGTGSHHGYTF
>TRBJ2-1|TRBD1|NA|TRBV2
TGTGCCAGTCCGGGGCGAGTGGGACAGGGTTCTGACAATGAGCAGTTCTTC
CASPGRVGQGSDNEQFF
>TRBJ2-7|TRBD1|few|TRBV20-1
TGCAGTGCTGACGCCGGGACAGGAGTCTACGAGCAGTACTTC
CSADAGTGVYEQYF
>TRBJ2-7|TRBD1|few|TRBV19
TGTGCCAGTAGTTCGGACAGGCGATACGAGCAGTACTTC
CASSSDRRYEQYF
>TRBJ1-4|TRBD1|few|TRBV6-5
TGTGCCAGCAGTTACTCGACAGGGCCTAATGAAAAACTGTTTTTT
CASSYSTGPNEKLFF
>TRBJ1-1|TRBD1|NA|TRBV4-1
TGCGCCAGCAGTCTCAGGGGGGGACCCACTGAAGCTTTCTTT
CASSLRGGPTEAFF
>TRBJ2-2|NA|few|TRBV7-9
TGTGCCAGCAGCTTAAATCGGGGGAGAACCGGGGAGCTGTTTTTT
CASSLNRGRTGELFF
>TRBJ1-1|NA|few|TRBV27
TGTGCCAGCAGTACCCGGACGGAAAAGACTGAAGCTTTCTTT
CASSTRTEKTEAFF
>TRBJ1-1|TRBD1|NA|TRBV7-9
TGTGCCAGCAGCTTAGCCGGGACAGGGGTCACTGAAGCTTTCTTT
CASSLAGTGVTEAFF